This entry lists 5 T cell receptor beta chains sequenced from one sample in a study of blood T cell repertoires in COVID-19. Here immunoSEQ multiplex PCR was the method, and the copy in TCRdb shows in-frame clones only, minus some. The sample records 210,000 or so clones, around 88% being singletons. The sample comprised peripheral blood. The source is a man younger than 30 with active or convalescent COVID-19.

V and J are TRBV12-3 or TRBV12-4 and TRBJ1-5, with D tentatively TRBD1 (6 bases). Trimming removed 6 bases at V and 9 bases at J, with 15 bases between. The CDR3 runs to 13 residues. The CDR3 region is CASRTTGIGPQHF. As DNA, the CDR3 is TGTGCCAGCAGGACTACAGGGATAGGGCCCCAGCATTTT.

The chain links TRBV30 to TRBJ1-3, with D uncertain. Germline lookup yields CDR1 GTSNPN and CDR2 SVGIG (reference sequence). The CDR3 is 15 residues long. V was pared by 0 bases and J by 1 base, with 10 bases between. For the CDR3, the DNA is TGTGCCTGGAGTGTACTTGGTAGATCTGGAAACACCATATATTTT. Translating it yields CAWSVLGRSGNTIYF.

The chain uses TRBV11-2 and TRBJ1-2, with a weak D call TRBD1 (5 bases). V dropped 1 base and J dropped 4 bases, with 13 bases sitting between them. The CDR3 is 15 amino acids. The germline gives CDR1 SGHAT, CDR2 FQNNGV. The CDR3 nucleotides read TGTGCCAGCAGCTTAGGACAGAGTGTGGGCTATGGCTACACCTTC. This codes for CASSLGQSVGYGYTF.

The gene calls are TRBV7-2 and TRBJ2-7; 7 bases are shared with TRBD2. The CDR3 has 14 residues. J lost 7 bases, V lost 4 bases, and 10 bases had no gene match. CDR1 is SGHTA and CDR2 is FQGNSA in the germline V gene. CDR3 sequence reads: CASSWDGGRVEQYF. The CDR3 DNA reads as TGTGCCAGCAGCTGGGACGGTGGGAGGGTGGAGCAGTACTTC.

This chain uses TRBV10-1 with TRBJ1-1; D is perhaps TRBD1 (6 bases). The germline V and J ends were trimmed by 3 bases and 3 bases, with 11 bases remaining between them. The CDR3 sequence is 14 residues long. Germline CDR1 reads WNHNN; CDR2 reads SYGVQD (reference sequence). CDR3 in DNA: TGCGCCAGCAGTGAAGGGGGATTGGACACTGAAGCTTTCTTT. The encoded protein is CASSEGGLDTEAFF.